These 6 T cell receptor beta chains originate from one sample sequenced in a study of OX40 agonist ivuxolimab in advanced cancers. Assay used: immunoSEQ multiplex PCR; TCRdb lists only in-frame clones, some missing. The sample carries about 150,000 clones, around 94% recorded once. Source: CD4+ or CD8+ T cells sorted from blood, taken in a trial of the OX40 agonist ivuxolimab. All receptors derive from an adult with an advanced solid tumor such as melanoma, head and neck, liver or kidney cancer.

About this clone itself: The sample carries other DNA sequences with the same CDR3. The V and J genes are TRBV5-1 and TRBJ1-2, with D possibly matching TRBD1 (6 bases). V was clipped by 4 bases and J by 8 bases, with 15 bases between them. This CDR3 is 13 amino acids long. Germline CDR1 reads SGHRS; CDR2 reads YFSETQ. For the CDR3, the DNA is TGCGCCAGCAGCAGGGACAAACCCTACGGCTACACCTTC. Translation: CASSRDKPYGYTF.

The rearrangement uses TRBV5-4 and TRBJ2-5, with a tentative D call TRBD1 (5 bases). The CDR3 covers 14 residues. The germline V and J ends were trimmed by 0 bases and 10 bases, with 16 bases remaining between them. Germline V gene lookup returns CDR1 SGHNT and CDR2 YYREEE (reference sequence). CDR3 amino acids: CASSLAGVGAYQYF. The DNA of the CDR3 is TGTGCCAGCAGCTTGGCAGGTGTAGGGGCCTACCAGTACTTC.

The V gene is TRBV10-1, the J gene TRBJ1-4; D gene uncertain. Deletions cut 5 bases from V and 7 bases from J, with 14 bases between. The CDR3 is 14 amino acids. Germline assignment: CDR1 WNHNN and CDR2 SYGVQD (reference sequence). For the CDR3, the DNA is TGCGCCAGCAGTCCCCAGGTGGGAAGTGAAAAACTGTTTTTT. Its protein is CASSPQVGSEKLFF.

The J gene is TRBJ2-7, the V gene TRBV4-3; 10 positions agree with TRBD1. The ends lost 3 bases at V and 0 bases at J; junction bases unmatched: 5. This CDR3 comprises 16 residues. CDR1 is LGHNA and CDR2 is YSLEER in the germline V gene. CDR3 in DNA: TGCGCCAGCAGCCAGGGACAGGGGACCCACTCCTACGAGCAGTACTTC. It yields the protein CASSQGQGTHSYEQYF.

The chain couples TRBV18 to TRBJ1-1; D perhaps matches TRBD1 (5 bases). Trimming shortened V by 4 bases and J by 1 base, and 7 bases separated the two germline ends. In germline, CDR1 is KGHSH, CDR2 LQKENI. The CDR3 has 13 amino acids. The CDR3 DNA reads TGTGCCAGCTCACAAGGACAGAACACTGAAGCTTTCTTT. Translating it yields CASSQGQNTEAFF.

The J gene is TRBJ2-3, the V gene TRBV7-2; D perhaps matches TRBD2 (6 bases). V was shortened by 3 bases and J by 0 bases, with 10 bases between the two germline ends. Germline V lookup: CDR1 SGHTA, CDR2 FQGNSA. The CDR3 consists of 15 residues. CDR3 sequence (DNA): TGTGCCAGCAGCTTTGCGGGGCTTAGCACAGATACGCAGTATTTT. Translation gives CASSFAGLSTDTQYF.